These 18 T cell receptor beta chains were sequenced from one sample in a study of CD8+CD57+ T cells in acquired aplastic anemia. Genomic DNA provided the template from which TCR beta VDJ and CDR3 profiles were obtained. Via MiXCR, TCRdb re-called the reads, giving one row per CDR3 protein. The data contain approximately 99,000 distinct CDR3 sequences, around 49% of them singletons. The specimen was sorted CD4+, CD8+, or CD8+CD57+ T cells (not recorded which) from PBMCs. These receptors were taken from a human donor in good health, serving as a control.

The chain joins TRBV7-2 to TRBJ1-2; D gene uncertain. The length of the CDR3 is 13 residues. V was shortened by 5 bases and J by 4 bases, with 11 bases between the two germline ends. CDR1 and CDR2 from the germline V gene are SGHTA and FQGNSA. Here the CDR3 DNA reads TGTGCCAGCAGCGTCCAGGTACTCTATGGCTACACCTTC. It codes for CASSVQVLYGYTF.

As regards this clonotype: A much larger clonotype is one base distant, so this may be a read error. The chain uses TRBV4-3 and TRBJ1-2; maybe TRBD1 (5 bases). The CDR3 consists of 15 residues. CDR1 is LGHNA and CDR2 is YSLEER in the germline V gene. This CDR3 reads CARSQDSQTSYGYTF. In DNA, the CDR3 is TGCGCCCGCAGCCAAGACAGCCAGACATCTTATGGCTACACCTTC.

The CDR3 sequence is CASSQSGTGFYEQYF. CDR3 nucleotide sequence: TGCGCCAGCAGCCAATCCGGGACAGGGTTTTACGAGCAGTACTTC. This chain connects TRBV4-3 to TRBJ2-7; 9 positions match TRBD1. The V gene's germline CDR1 is LGHNA and CDR2 YSLEER. The CDR3 runs 15 residues. J gave up 4 bases and V 2 bases, and 6 bases lay outside the gene matches.

V gene TRBV7-9 combines with J gene TRBJ1-2; D may be TRBD1 (5 bases). Germline CDR1 reads SEHNR; CDR2 reads FQNEAQ (reference sequence). The CDR3 loop spans 12 amino acids. The V and J ends lost 6 bases and 4 bases respectively, with 9 bases between them. CDR3 in amino acids: CASRLDSYGYTF. In DNA, the CDR3 is TGTGCCAGCAGACTCGACAGCTATGGCTACACCTTC.

Remarks on this clonotype: A read error is possible here, since a much larger clone lies one base away. The chain recombines TRBV9 with TRBJ2-1; tentatively, D is TRBD2 (6 bases). With 3 bases removed from V and 0 bases from J, the gap between germline ends came to 16 bases. The CDR3 contains 17 residues. Germline CDR1 is SGDLS and CDR2 is YYNGEE. The CDR3 DNA is TGTGCCAGCAGCGAGGAGGCAGCGGGTGGCTCCTACAATGAGCAGTTCTTC. The encoded protein is CASSEEAAGGSYNEQFF.

This clonotype was recorded many times. CDR3 sequence (DNA): TGTGCCAGCAGTCCCTTAAATGAAAAACTGTTTTTT. Protein product: CASSPLNEKLFF. The J gene is TRBJ1-4, the V gene TRBV12-3 or TRBV12-4; D unclear. Trimming cost V 5 bases and J 5 bases, with 6 bases left between them. The CDR3 runs to 12 residues.

This chain links TRBV7-3 with TRBJ2-5; 8 bases agree with TRBD1. The CDR3 runs to 14 residues. Germline V gene sequence: CDR1 SGHTA, CDR2 FQGTGA. The V gene end was trimmed by 5 bases and the J gene end by 5 bases; junction bases not matched to a gene: 7. Here the CDR3 DNA reads TGTGCCAGCAGCCGACAGGGGCGAGGCGAGACCCAGTACTTC. As protein: CASSRQGRGETQYF.

The chain employs TRBV20-1 and TRBJ2-1; 12 nucleotides agree with TRBD2. Germline V gene sequence: CDR1 DFQATT, CDR2 SNEGSKA (reference sequence). V shed 4 bases, J shed 4 bases, and the junction held 2 bases outside the gene matches. CDR3 length: 14 residues. The CDR3 nucleotides are TGCAGTGCTAACGGACTAGCGGGGTACAATGAGCAGTTCTTC. Its translation: CSANGLAGYNEQFF.

With respect to this clonotype: One junction end disagrees with the germline gene, perhaps due to a read error. The chain links TRBV10-1 to TRBJ2-7; 9 bases are a match to TRBD1. The CDR3 contains 15 residues. CDR1 and CDR2 (germline): WNHNN, SYGVQD (reference sequence). CDR3 residues: CAISDSSGTGNEQYF. Here the CDR3 DNA reads TGTGCCATCAGTGATTCCTCCGGGACAGGGAACGAGCAGTACTTC.

The J gene is TRBJ1-1, the V gene TRBV20-1; tentative D call: TRBD1 (5 bases). Germline values: CDR1 DFQATT, CDR2 SNEGSKA (reference sequence). This CDR3 spans 16 amino acids. Trimming shortened V by 0 bases and J by 3 bases, and 17 bases separated the two germline ends. DNA of the CDR3: TGCAGTGCTAGAGATCCGCTGGGGGGAACGGACACTGAAGCTTTCTTT. It yields the protein CSARDPLGGTDTEAFF.

The CDR3 loop is CASSQDREDDGYTF. CDR3 DNA sequence: TGCGCCAGCAGCCAAGATCGGGAGGATGATGGCTACACCTTC. The rearrangement links TRBV4-3 to TRBJ1-2; D gene ambiguous. The CDR3 consists of 14 residues. V was clipped by 0 bases and J by 6 bases, with 11 bases between them. Per the germline V gene, CDR1 is LGHNA and CDR2 is YSLEER.

As DNA, the CDR3 is TGTGCCAGTAGTATGATCGGCAGTCAGCCCCAGCATTTT. Encoded protein: CASSMIGSQPQHF. The chain recombines TRBV19 with TRBJ1-5; D is unclear. The CDR3 consists of 13 residues. The V and J ends lost 3 bases and 6 bases respectively, with 9 bases between them. The germline V gene has CDR1 LNHDA and CDR2 SQIVND (reference sequence).

This rearrangement joins TRBV2 to TRBJ1-3; D uncertain. With 3 bases removed from V and 4 bases from J, the gap between germline ends came to 13 bases. This CDR3 contains 15 residues. CDR1 is SNHLY and CDR2 is FYNNEI in the germline V gene. As DNA, the CDR3 is TGTGCCAGCAGTGACGACAAGGCCGGCGGAAACACCATATATTTT. It specifies CASSDDKAGGNTIYF.

This clonotype showed up many times. The CDR3 here is CAISESPSSRWNEQFF. Written as DNA, the CDR3 is TGTGCCATCAGTGAGTCCCCCTCCTCAAGGTGGAATGAGCAGTTCTTC. The genes are TRBV10-3 and TRBJ2-1, with no clear D. The CDR3 runs to 16 residues. Germline CDR1 reads ENHRY; CDR2 reads SYGVKD. The V and J ends lost 0 bases and 7 bases respectively, with 16 bases between them.

This clonotype has a handful of counts. A much larger clone lies a single base off, so this may be a read error. Because it lacks the conserved phenylalanine or tryptophan at the end, this CDR3 is likely a read error. The chain combines TRBV20-1 with TRBJ1-1; unclear D gene. CDR3 length equals 9 residues. Trimming removed 3 bases at V and 6 bases at J, with 2 bases between. The germline gives CDR1 DFQATT, CDR2 SNEGSKA (reference sequence). The CDR3 here is CSASPEAFL. The CDR3 DNA reads TGCAGTGCTAGCCCTGAAGCTTTCCTT.

This rearrangement joins TRBV19 to TRBJ2-4, with D possibly called TRBD1 or TRBD2 (5 bases each). This CDR3 spans 17 amino acids. CDR1 is LNHDA and CDR2 is SQIVND in the germline V gene (reference sequence). V was clipped by 4 bases and J by 0 bases, with 16 bases between them. In nucleotides, the CDR3 is TGTGCCAGTAGTAAGGGACGTCAACTCGTAGCCAAAAACATTCAGTACTTC. Translated, it gives CASSKGRQLVAKNIQYF.

This clonotype appeared many times. The chain couples TRBV4-3 to TRBJ1-2; no clear D. V lost 0 bases and J 3 bases, leaving 8 bases between the germline ends. CDR3 length: 14 amino acids. Germline loops: CDR1 LGHNA, CDR2 YSLEER. Here the CDR3 DNA reads TGCGCCAGCAGCCAAGATAAGGGCGACTATGGCTACACCTTC. Translating gives CASSQDKGDYGYTF.

This clonotype has ten or more counts. This chain links TRBV7-8 with TRBJ1-2; the D gene is possibly TRBD1 (5 bases). CDR3 length: 15 residues. Germline V gene sequence: CDR1 SGHVS, CDR2 FQNEAQ. The germline V and J ends were trimmed by 1 base and 8 bases, with 17 bases remaining between them. The CDR3 loop reads CASSLGPGGDPGYTF. CDR3 coding DNA: TGTGCCAGCAGCTTAGGTCCCGGGGGAGACCCAGGCTACACCTTC.